Listed here are 3 T cell receptor beta chains from one sample, sequenced in a study of spatial heterogeneity in lung cancer. TCRdb used MiXCR to reprocess the 5' RACE reads, holding one entry per CDR3 protein. The table has about 13,000 distinct CDR3 sequences, around 5% seen once. Time point reported: sample taken at primary tumor resection. The input material, whole RNA from tumor, nontumor lung or frozen PBMC, was sequenced unsorted. Source: lung tumor tissue, taken at surgery. The receptors were sampled from a human donor with early-stage non-small cell lung cancer.

This clonotype was detected many times. This beta chain slipped into a library made for alpha chains as a stray read, so its size is not meaningful. The J gene is TRBJ1-5, the V gene TRBV6-2 or TRBV6-3; D is unresolved. CDR1 MNHEY and CDR2 SVGEGT come from the germline V gene. Trimming took 2 bases from V and 3 from J, leaving 8 bases between them. CDR3 length: 14 amino acids. DNA of the CDR3: TGTGCCAGCAGTTACGTACAGCCCAATCAGCCCCAGCATTTT. Amino acids: CASSYVQPNQPQHF.

The sample holds many counts of this clonotype. This beta chain is a stray sequence in a library constructed for alpha chains; its clone size is not meaningful. J is TRBJ2-5 and V is TRBV20-1; weak D call: TRBD2 (5 bases). The CDR3 covers 13 residues. CDR1 is DFQATT and CDR2 is SNEGSKA in the germline V gene (reference sequence). With 7 bases removed from V and 5 bases from J, the gap between germline ends came to 17 bases. DNA for the CDR3: TGCAGTGTCGTAGACGAGGGATCGGAGACCCAGTACTTC. It encodes CSVVDEGSETQYF.

This clonotype was seen many times. In a library made to pick up alpha chains, this beta chain is a stray read with a size that means little. V and J are TRBV29-1 and TRBJ1-2, with TRBD1 identical over 8 bases. The V gene end was trimmed by 6 bases and the J gene end by 2 bases; junction bases not matched to a gene: 5. The CDR3 loop spans 13 amino acids. CDR1 and CDR2 (germline): SQVTM, ANQGSEA. CDR3 in DNA: TGCAGCGTGGCCGGACAGGGAAACTATGGCTACACCTTC. Its protein is CSVAGQGNYGYTF.